The sequence of this TCR beta chain was determined in a study of T cells in localized non-small cell lung cancer. Findings of the study overall: Across samples, adjacent lung featured a median 57 of the top 100 tumor clones. Uninvolved adjacent lung, not tumor, had the highest T cell clonality.

The CDR3 contains 14 residues. V was cut by 8 bases and J by 0 bases, with 11 bases left in between. CDR1 SNHLY and CDR2 FYNNEI come from the germline V gene. A note on this clone: Its antigen remains unknown.

Profiled with immunoSEQ multiplex PCR; TCRdb holds only in-frame clones, not every one. The sample comprises around 50,000 clones, approximately 86% of which are singletons, and about 16% rests with the top ten. The source material was PBMCs, sampled before any cancer treatment. This receptor was identified in a female donor with stage II lung adenocarcinoma. The chain couples TRBV2 to TRBJ1-5; D is perhaps TRBD1 (5 bases). CDR3 sequence (DNA): TGTGCCAGCGGGGCGGGGCATAGCAATCAGCCCCAGCATTTT. Translating it yields CASGAGHSNQPQHF.